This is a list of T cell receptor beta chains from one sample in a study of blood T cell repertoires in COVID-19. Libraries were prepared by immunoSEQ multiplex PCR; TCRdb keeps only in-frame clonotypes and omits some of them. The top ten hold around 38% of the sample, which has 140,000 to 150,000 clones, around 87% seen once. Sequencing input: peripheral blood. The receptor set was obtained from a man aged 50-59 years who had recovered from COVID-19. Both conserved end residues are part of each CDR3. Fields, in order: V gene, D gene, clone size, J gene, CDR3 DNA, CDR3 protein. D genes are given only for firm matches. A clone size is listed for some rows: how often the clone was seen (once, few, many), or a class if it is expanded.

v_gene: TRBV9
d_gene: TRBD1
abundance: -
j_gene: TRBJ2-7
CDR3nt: TGTGCCAGCAGCAGAAATGGACAGGGGGCCTACGAGCAGTACTTC
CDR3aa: CASSRNGQGAYEQYF

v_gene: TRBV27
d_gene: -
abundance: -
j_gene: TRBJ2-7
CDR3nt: TGTGCCAGCAGTTACTCAGGGGAAATAACCTACGAGCAGTACTTC
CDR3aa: CASSYSGEITYEQYF

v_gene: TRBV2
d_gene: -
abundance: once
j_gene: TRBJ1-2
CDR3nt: TGTGCCAGAACAGGACACTATGGCTACACCTTC
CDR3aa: CARTGHYGYTF

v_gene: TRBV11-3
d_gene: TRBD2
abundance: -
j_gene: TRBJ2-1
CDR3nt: TGTGCCAGCAGCTTGCGGGGGAGCTCCTACAATGAGCAGTTCTTC
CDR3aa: CASSLRGSSYNEQFF

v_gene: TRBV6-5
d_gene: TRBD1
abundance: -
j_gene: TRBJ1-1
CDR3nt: TGTGCCAGTACGGACAGGGTTGAACAGACTGAAGCTTTCTTT
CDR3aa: CASTDRVEQTEAFF

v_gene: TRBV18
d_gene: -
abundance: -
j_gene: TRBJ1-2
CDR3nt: TGTGCCAGCTCACCGGCAAAGGCGGTGAGTGGCTACACCTTC
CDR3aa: CASSPAKAVSGYTF

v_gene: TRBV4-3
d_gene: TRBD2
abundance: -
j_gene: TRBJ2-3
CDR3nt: TGCGCCAGCAGCCAAGAACTAGCGTATAGCACAGATACGCAGTATTTT
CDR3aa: CASSQELAYSTDTQYF

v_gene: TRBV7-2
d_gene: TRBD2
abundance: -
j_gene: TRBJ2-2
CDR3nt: TGTGCCAGCAGACTAGCGGGGGTTAACACCGGGGAGCTGTTTTTT
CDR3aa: CASRLAGVNTGELFF

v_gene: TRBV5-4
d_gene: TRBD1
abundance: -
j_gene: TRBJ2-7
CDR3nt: TGTGCCAGCAGATGGACAGGGGGCGAGGACGAGCAGTACTTC
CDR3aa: CASRWTGGEDEQYF

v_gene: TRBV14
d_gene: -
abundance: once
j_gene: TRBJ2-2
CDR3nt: TGTGCCAGCAGCCAAGTCGGGGGGCACACCGGGGAGCTGTTTTTT
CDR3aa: CASSQVGGHTGELFF

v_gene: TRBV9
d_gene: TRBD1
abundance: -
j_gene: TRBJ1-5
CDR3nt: TGTGCCAGCAGCCCGGGGGACAGGGCCTTCAATCAGCCCCAGCATTTT
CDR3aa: CASSPGDRAFNQPQHF

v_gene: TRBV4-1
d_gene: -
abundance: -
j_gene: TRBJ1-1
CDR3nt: TGCGCCAGCAGCCCCCCCCGCCGGGACACTGAAGCTTTCTTT
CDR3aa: CASSPPRRDTEAFF

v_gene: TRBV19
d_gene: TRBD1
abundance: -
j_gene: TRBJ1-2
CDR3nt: TGTGCCAGTAGTCCGATGGGGCTGGACCGGGACAGGAATGGCTACACCTTC
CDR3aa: CASSPMGLDRDRNGYTF

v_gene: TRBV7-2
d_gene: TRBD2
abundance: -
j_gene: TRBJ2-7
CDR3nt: TGTGCCAGCAGCTTTATTGGCGGGGGGGGCTCCTACGAGCAGTACTTC
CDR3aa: CASSFIGGGGSYEQYF

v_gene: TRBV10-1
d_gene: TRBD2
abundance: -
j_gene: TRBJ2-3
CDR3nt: TGCGCCAGCAGTGAGAGCGGGGGGGCCGCAGATACGCAGTATTTT
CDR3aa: CASSESGGAADTQYF

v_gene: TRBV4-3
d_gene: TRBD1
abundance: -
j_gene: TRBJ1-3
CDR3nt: TGCGCCAGCAGCCAAGAGGCCAGGGGGATCAGATCTGGAAACACCATATATTTT
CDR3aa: CASSQEARGIRSGNTIYF

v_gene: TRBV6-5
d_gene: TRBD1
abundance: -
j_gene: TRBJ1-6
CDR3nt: TGTGCCAGCAGTCTACAGGGGCCGAATAATTCACCCCTCCACTTT
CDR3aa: CASSLQGPNNSPLHF

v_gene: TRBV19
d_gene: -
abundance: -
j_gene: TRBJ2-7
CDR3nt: TGTGCCAGTAGTAGGTCGGGGAACTACGAGCAGTACTTC
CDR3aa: CASSRSGNYEQYF

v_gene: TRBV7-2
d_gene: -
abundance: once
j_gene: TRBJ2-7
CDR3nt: TGTGCCAGCAGCGTACAACTATCTCGGTATGGTCCCTACGAGCAGTACTTC
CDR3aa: CASSVQLSRYGPYEQYF

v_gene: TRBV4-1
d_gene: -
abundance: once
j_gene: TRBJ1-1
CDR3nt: TGCGCCAGCAGCCAGGACCATAACAGGGTGCGCACTGAAGCTTTCTTT
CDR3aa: CASSQDHNRVRTEAFF

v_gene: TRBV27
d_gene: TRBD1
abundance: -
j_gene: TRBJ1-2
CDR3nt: TGTGCCAGCAGTTTAAGGGGGCCCCTCTCGGGAGGCTACACCTTC
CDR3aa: CASSLRGPLSGGYTF

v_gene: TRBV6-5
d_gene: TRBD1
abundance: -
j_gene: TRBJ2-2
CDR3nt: TGTGCCAGCAGTTACTCAGGGACAGTCACCGGGGAGCTGTTTTTT
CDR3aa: CASSYSGTVTGELFF

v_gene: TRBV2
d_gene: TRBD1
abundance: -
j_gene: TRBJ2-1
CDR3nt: TGTGCCAGCAGTGGACAGGGTCGGAATGAGCAGTTCTTC
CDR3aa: CASSGQGRNEQFF